The 6 T cell receptor beta chains below all came from one sample that was sequenced in a study of cytomegalovirus exposure and HLA in healthy donors. The study ran its PCR with 60 Vbeta and 13 Jbeta primers. Using immunoSEQ multiplex PCR, the repertoire was profiled, and TCRdb retains in-frame clones only, with some absent. The table records 150,000 to 250,000 clones, approximately 85% of them present only once. The sequenced sample consisted of PBMCs. These receptors all come from a woman in her forties or fifties in good health and CMV-seropositive.

Of note for this clone: The sample has other DNA sequences that encode this CDR3 too. This chain links TRBV5-1 with TRBJ2-5; tentatively, D is TRBD2 (5 bases). Germline V lookup: CDR1 SGHRS, CDR2 YFSETQ. Trimming removed 4 bases at V and 2 bases at J, with 12 bases between. The CDR3 is 14 amino acids. CDR3 loop: CASSPPGSQETQYF. The DNA for the CDR3 is TGCGCCAGCAGCCCACCTGGGAGTCAAGAGACCCAGTACTTC.

In its sample, this clone was seen once. The chain has TRBV14 and TRBJ1-2; 7 nucleotides line up with TRBD1. With V trimmed by 5 bases and J by 3 bases, 6 bases remained unmatched. This CDR3 comprises 14 residues. The germline gives CDR1 SGHDN, CDR2 FVKESK. The CDR3 DNA reads as TGTGCCAGCAGCTCCGACAGGGCCGACTATGGCTACACCTTC. The encoded protein is CASSSDRADYGYTF.

This chain connects TRBV9 to TRBJ1-6; no firm D call. The germline gives CDR1 SGDLS, CDR2 YYNGEE. The ends were cut back, 4 bases at V and 7 bases at J, with 12 bases in the middle. The CDR3 spans 14 residues. DNA of the CDR3: TGTGCCAGCAGCCCAGGCCCGGGAAATTCACCCCTCCACTTT. It yields the protein CASSPGPGNSPLHF.

This rearrangement joins TRBV6-5 to TRBJ2-2, with TRBD2 as a possible D gene (6 bases). The germline V gene encodes CDR1 MNHEY and CDR2 SVGAGI. CDR3 length equals 15 residues. V lost 0 bases and J lost 4, with 9 bases in between. The CDR3 nucleotides read TGTGCCAGCAGTTACTCGGAGGGAAGCACCGGGGAGCTGTTTTTT. Its protein is CASSYSEGSTGELFF.

This clone was observed a single time. V is TRBV7-9 and J is TRBJ2-5, with TRBD2 matching over 14 bases. CDR3 length: 16 amino acids. J was trimmed by 5 bases and V by 6 bases; bases with no gene match: 8. Per the germline V gene, CDR1 is SEHNR and CDR2 is FQNEAQ (reference sequence). The CDR3 region is CASSVGLAGVSETQYF. CDR3 coding DNA: TGTGCCAGCAGTGTGGGACTAGCGGGAGTCAGCGAGACCCAGTACTTC. The full variable domain, with the rest looked up from reference TRBV7-9 and TRBJ2-5, is DTGVSQNPRHKITKRGQNVTFRCDPISEHNRLYWYRQTLGQGPEFLTYFQNEAQLEKSRLLSDRFSAERPKGSFSTLEIQRTEQGDSAMYLCASSVGLAGVSETQYFGPGTRLLVL.

This chain links TRBV30 with TRBJ2-5; 9 bases line up with TRBD2. The better agreement between TRBJ2-7 and the DNA end casts doubt on the J call. Germline CDR1 reads GTSNPN; CDR2 reads SVGIG (reference sequence). The length of the CDR3 is 17 residues. CDR3 sequence reads: CAWSAVMTSGTPYEQYF. The CDR3 DNA reads TGTGCCTGGAGTGCCGTAATGACTAGCGGTACCCCTTACGAGCAGTACTTC.